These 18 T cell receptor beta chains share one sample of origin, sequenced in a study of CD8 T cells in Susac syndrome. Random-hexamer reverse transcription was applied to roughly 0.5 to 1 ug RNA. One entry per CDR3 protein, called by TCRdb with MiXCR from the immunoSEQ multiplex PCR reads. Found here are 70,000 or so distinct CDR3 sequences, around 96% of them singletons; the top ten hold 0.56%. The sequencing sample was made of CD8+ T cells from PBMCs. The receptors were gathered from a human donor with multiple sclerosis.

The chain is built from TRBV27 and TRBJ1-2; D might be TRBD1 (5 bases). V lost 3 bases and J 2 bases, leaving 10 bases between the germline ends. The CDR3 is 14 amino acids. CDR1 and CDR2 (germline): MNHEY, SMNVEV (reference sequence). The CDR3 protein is CASSLTGRNYGYTF. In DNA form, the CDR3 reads TGTGCCAGCAGTTTGACGGGACGGAACTATGGCTACACCTTC.

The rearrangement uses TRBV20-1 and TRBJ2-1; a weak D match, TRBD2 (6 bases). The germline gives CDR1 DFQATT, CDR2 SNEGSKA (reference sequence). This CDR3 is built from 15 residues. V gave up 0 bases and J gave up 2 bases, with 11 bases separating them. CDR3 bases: TGCAGTGCTAGAGATCGCCTAGCGCCCTACAATGAGCAGTTCTTC. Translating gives CSARDRLAPYNEQFF.

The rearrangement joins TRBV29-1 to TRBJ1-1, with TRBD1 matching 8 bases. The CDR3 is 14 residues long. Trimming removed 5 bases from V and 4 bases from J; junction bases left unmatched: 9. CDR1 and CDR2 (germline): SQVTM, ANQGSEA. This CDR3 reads CSVRTGGATTEAFF. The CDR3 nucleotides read TGCAGCGTTCGTACAGGGGGTGCAACCACTGAAGCTTTCTTT.

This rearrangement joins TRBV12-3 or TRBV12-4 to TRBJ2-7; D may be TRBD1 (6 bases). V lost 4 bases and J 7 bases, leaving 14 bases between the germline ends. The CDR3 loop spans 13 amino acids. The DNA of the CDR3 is TGTGCCAGCAGTTCAGGGGCAACAGGGGAGCAGTACTTC. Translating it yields CASSSGATGEQYF.

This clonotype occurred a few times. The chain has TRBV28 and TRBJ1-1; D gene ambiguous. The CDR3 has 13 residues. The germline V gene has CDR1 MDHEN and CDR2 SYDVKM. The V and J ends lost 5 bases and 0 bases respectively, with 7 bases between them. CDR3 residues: CASSPGMNTEAFF. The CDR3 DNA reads TGTGCCAGCAGTCCCGGTATGAACACTGAAGCTTTCTTT.

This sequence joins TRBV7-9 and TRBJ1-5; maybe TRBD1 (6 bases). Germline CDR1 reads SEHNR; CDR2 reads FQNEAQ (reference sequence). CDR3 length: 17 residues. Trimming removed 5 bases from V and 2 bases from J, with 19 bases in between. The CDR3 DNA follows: TGTGCCAGCAGCCCAGGGGTTCCGGTAGTAGGCAATCAGCCCCAGCATTTT. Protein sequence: CASSPGVPVVGNQPQHF. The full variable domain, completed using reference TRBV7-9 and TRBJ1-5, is DTGVSQNPRHKITKRGQNVTFRCDPISEHNRLYWYRQTLGQGPEFLTYFQNEAQLEKSRLLSDRFSAERPKGSFSTLEIQRTEQGDSAMYLCASSPGVPVVGNQPQHFGDGTRLSIL.

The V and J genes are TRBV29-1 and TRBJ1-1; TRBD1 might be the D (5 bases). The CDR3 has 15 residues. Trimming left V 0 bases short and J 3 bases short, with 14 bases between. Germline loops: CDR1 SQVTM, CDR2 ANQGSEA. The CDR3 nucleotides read TGCAGCGTTGAAGATCATGCAAGGGGTGACACTGAAGCTTTCTTT. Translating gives CSVEDHARGDTEAFF. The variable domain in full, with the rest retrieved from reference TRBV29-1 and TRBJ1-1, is SAVISQKPSRDICQRGTSLTIQCQVDSQVTMMFWYRQQPGQSLTLIATANQGSEATYESGFVIDKFPISRPNLTFSTLTVSNMSPEDSSIYLCSVEDHARGDTEAFFGQGTRLTVV.

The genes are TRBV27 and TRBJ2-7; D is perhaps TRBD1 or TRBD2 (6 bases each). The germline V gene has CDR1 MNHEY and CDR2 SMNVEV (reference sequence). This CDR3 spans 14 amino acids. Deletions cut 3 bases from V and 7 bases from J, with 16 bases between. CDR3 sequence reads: CASSLEGGGWEQYF. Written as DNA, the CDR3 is TGTGCCAGCAGTTTGGAGGGGGGTGGATGGGAGCAGTACTTC.

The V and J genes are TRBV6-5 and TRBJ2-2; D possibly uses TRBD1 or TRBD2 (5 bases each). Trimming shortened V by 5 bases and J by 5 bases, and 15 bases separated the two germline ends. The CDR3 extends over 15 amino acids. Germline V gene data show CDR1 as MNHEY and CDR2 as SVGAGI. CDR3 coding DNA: TGTGCCAGCAGTGGGGGTGGTGCCATAACCGGGGAGCTGTTTTTT. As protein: CASSGGGAITGELFF.

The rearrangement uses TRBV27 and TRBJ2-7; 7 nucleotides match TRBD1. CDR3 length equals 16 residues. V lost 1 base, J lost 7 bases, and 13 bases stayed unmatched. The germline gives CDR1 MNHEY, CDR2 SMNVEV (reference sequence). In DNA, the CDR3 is TGTGCCAGCAGTTTATATACCCCCCGACAGGGTCGGGAGCAGTACTTC. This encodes CASSLYTPRQGREQYF.

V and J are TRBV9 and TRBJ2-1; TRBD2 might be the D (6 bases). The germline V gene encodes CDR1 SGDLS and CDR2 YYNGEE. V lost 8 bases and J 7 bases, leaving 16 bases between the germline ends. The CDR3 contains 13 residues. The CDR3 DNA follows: TGTGCCAGTTCCGGGACTCGGCAAAATGAGCAGTTCTTC. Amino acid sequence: CASSGTRQNEQFF.

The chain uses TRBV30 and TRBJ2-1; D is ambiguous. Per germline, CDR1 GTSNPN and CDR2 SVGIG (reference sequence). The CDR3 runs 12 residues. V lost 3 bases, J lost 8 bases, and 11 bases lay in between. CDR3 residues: CAWSEARDEQFF. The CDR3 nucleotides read TGTGCCTGGAGCGAGGCTAGGGATGAGCAGTTCTTC.

The CDR3 region has the DNA TGTGCCAGCAGTTTGTTCGAGGGGATCTACAATGAGCAGTTCTTC. Amino acids: CASSLFEGIYNEQFF. The chain uses TRBV12-3 or TRBV12-4 and TRBJ2-1; tentatively, D is TRBD1 or TRBD2 (5 bases each). Trimming removed 3 bases at V and 3 bases at J, with 12 bases between. The CDR3 has 15 amino acids.

CDR3 in amino acids: CAWSTGGRYTEAFF. As DNA, the CDR3 is TGTGCCTGGAGTACCGGGGGTAGGTACACTGAAGCTTTCTTT. V and J are TRBV30 and TRBJ1-1; the D gene is possibly TRBD1 (5 bases). The CDR3 length is 14 residues. CDR1 is GTSNPN, CDR2 SVGIG, per germline (reference sequence). Deletions cut 2 bases from V and 3 bases from J, with 13 bases between.

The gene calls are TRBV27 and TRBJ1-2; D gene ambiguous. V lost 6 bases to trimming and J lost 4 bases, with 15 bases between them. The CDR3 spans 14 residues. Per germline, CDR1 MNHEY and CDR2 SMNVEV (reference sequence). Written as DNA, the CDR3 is TGTGCCAGCAGCCCGACGGCAACCTTCTATGGCTACACCTTC. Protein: CASSPTATFYGYTF.

The CDR3 bases are TGCAGCGTTTTTGTCAGAGGGCTGGGATACTCAACGAGGATAAATGAGCAGTTCTTC. It translates to CSVFVRGLGYSTRINEQFF. The V gene is TRBV29-1, the J gene TRBJ2-1, with D perhaps matching TRBD2 (5 bases). This CDR3 comprises 19 residues. The V gene's germline CDR1 is SQVTM and CDR2 ANQGSEA. V lost 5 bases to trimming and J lost 7 bases, with 33 bases between them.

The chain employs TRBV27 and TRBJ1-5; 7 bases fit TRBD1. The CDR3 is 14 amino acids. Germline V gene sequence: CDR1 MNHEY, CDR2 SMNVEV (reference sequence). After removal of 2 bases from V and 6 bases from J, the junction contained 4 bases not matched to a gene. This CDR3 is CASSLQGGGQPQHF. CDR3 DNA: TGTGCCAGCAGTTTACAAGGGGGCGGTCAGCCCCAGCATTTT.

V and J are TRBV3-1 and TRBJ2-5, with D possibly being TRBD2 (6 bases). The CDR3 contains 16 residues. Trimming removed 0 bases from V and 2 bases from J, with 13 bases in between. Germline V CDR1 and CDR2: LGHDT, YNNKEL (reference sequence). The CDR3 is CASSQDRGTDQETQYF. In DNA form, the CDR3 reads TGTGCCAGCAGCCAAGACCGCGGGACGGATCAAGAGACCCAGTACTTC.